These 13 T cell receptor beta chains share one sample of origin, sequenced in a study of T cells in localized non-small cell lung cancer (dated by TCRdb to the early 2020s). Libraries were prepared through the immunoSEQ multiplex PCR assay. Imported from immuneACCESS, the table was reduced by TCRdb to in-frame sequences with V and J called. These copies leave out some clones; in studies compared against another copy, an unresolved V gene accounts for under half, and the cause of the remainder is not known. The sample data list around 1,000 clones, and less than 25% of these were observed just once. Clones ranked in the top ten supply 15% to 19% of the sample. The input for sequencing was normal lung tissue next to the tumor, taken before any cancer treatment. These receptors all come from a female donor over 55 with stage III lung adenocarcinoma.

This clone qualifies as medium-sized. CDR3: CASSLQGAYEQYF. Here the CDR3 DNA reads TGTGCCAGCAGCCTACAGGGAGCCTACGAGCAGTACTTC. V gene TRBV2 combines with J gene TRBJ2-7, with D possibly matching TRBD1 (6 bases). Germline lookup yields CDR1 SNHLY and CDR2 FYNNEI. The CDR3 contains 13 residues. V lost 6 bases to trimming and J lost 2 bases, with 11 bases between them.

The chain joins TRBV11-3 to TRBJ1-1, with D unclear. V lost 1 base and J 4 bases, leaving 10 bases between the germline ends. This CDR3 contains 14 residues. Germline loops: CDR1 SGHNT, CDR2 YENEEA. The CDR3 coding sequence is TGTGCCAGCAGCTTAGGGCGTGGCAGCACTGAAGCTTTCTTT. Translated: CASSLGRGSTEAFF.

This rearrangement joins TRBV25-1 to TRBJ2-7; TRBD2 matches at 8 bases. With 3 bases clipped from V and 6 bases from J, the junction kept 10 bases outside the gene matches. Germline V gene sequence: CDR1 MGHDK, CDR2 SYGVNS. The CDR3 covers 15 residues. The CDR3 coding sequence is TGTGCCAGCAGTGAGCCCGGGACTAGATCGGTCGAGCAGTACTTC. It yields the protein CASSEPGTRSVEQYF.

The CDR3 reads CASSIVSGNTEAFF. The CDR3 nucleotides read TGTGCCAGTAGTATAGTGAGCGGCAACACTGAAGCTTTCTTT. The J gene is TRBJ1-1, the V gene TRBV19; D ambiguous. The CDR3 extends over 14 amino acids. The germline V and J ends were trimmed by 1 base and 2 bases, with 8 bases remaining between them. The V gene's germline CDR1 is LNHDA and CDR2 SQIVND (reference sequence).

The chain uses TRBV19 and TRBJ1-5; D gene unclear. Trimming took off 1 base at V and 7 bases at J, with 11 bases between the two ends. The CDR3 runs to 14 residues. Germline V lookup: CDR1 LNHDA, CDR2 SQIVND (reference sequence). The CDR3 reads CASSIVPNRQPQHF. CDR3 coding DNA: TGTGCCAGTAGTATAGTTCCTAATCGGCAGCCCCAGCATTTT.

On this clone: The DNA ends 1 residue before the CDR3 does, and the rest of the CDR3 is filled in from the germline J gene. The rearrangement links TRBV6-1 to TRBJ2-3, with D perhaps matching TRBD2 (7 bases). Trimming left V 0 bases short and J 0 bases short, with 13 bases between. Germline V gene sequence: CDR1 MNHNS, CDR2 SASEGT. The CDR3 has 17 amino acids. Partial CDR3 DNA: TGTGCCAGCAGTGAAGCGTCGGGGGGCGCGAGCACAGATACGCAGTAT. Translating it yields CASSEASGGASTDTQY. The CDR3 as a whole reads CASSEASGGASTDTQYF.

This clone was found a few times. The chain has TRBV28 and TRBJ2-5, with 10 nucleotides matching TRBD1. V was clipped by 4 bases and J by 3 bases; unmatched bases: 5. Germline lookup yields CDR1 MDHEN and CDR2 SYDVKM. The CDR3 is 15 amino acids. Here the CDR3 reads CASSSGQGVKETQYF. The CDR3, as DNA: TGTGCCAGCAGTTCTGGACAGGGGGTAAAAGAGACCCAGTACTTC.

This sequence joins TRBV28 and TRBJ2-5; the match to TRBD2 covers 11 bases. J gave up 5 bases and V 10 bases, and 6 bases lay outside the gene matches. Germline V gives CDR1 MDHEN, CDR2 SYDVKM. The CDR3 is made up of 13 amino acids. The CDR3 protein is CATGLAGWETQYF. CDR3 in DNA: TGTGCCACCGGACTAGCGGGCTGGGAGACCCAGTACTTC.

This CDR3 reads CAWSVSGSGYTF. The CDR3 nucleotides read TGTGCCTGGAGTGTATCAGGGTCCGGCTACACCTTC. The chain links TRBV30 to TRBJ1-2; tentative D call: TRBD1 (5 bases). The germline V gene encodes CDR1 GTSNPN and CDR2 SVGIG (reference sequence). This CDR3 is 12 amino acids long. Trimming removed 0 bases from V and 8 bases from J, with 10 bases in between.

This rearrangement joins TRBV18 to TRBJ1-2, with a weak D call TRBD1 (5 bases). Germline V gene data show CDR1 as KGHSH and CDR2 as LQKENI. Trimming left V 2 bases short and J 6 bases short, with 13 bases between. CDR3 size: 14 residues. The CDR3 coding sequence is TGTGCCAGCTCACCATCAATGACAGAGGATGGCTACACCTTC. Translated, it gives CASSPSMTEDGYTF. The variable domain in full, completed from reference TRBV18 and TRBJ1-2, reads NAGVMQNPRHLVRRRGQEARLRCSPMKGHSHVYWYRQLPEEGLKFMVYLQKENIIDESGMPKERFSAEFPKEGPSILRIQQVVRGDSAAYFCASSPSMTEDGYTFGSGTRLTVV.

This clone was seen a few times. The chain couples TRBV6-8 to TRBJ2-7; the D gene could be TRBD1 or TRBD2 (5 bases each). The CDR3 is 14 amino acids. V lost 8 bases, J lost 2 bases, and 16 bases lay in between. Germline CDR1 reads MNHGY; CDR2 reads SAAAGT. CDR3 in DNA: TGTGCCAGCTGCCTTGGGACGGCGACCTACGAGCAGTACTTC. Amino acids: CASCLGTATYEQYF.

There are a few counts of this clone. V gene TRBV11-3 combines with J gene TRBJ2-7; no definite D call. The CDR3 length is 16 residues. Germline CDR1 is SGHNT and CDR2 is YENEEA. V lost 2 bases, J lost 0 bases, and 14 bases lay in between. The CDR3 loop reads CASSLPTGPLSYEQYF. CDR3 nucleotides: TGTGCCAGCAGCTTACCAACTGGGCCCCTCTCCTACGAGCAGTACTTC.

This clone was seen more than once but under ten times. This chain links TRBV30 with TRBJ1-1; D is undetermined. The germline V gene has CDR1 GTSNPN and CDR2 SVGIG (reference sequence). CDR3 length: 13 amino acids. V was pared by 0 bases and J by 8 bases, with 13 bases between. This CDR3 is CAWSVPGRVEAFF. The CDR3 DNA reads as TGTGCCTGGAGTGTACCCGGCCGGGTAGAAGCTTTCTTT.